This T cell receptor (beta chain) stems from a study of shared T cell receptors in the human thymus. The table came from immunoSEQ multiplex PCR; TCRdb's copy has only in-frame clones and leaves some out. This sample has over 650,000 clones; around 87% occur once, and the top ten carry approximately 0.0097%. These data also featured in a second study, about human thymus T cells. That report notes: Gene usage for V and J segments appeared biased in thymic and blood repertoires.

The TCR was taken from a boy less than two years old with a congenital heart defect. Sequenced input: thymocytes.

In DNA, the CDR3 is TGTGCCAGCAGTCCCACCCGACAGGGTGAAGACTACGAGCAGTACTTC. Protein sequence: CASSPTRQGEDYEQYF. The chain recombines TRBV25-1 with TRBJ2-7, with TRBD1 matching over 7 bases. This CDR3 has 16 residues. The V gene's germline CDR1 is MGHDK and CDR2 SYGVNS. Trimming cost V 5 bases and J 3 bases; bases outside gene matches: 13.